This T cell receptor (beta chain) was identified in a study of cytomegalovirus exposure and HLA in healthy donors. CDR1 and CDR2 from the germline V gene are KGHSH and LQKENI. The CDR3 extends over 16 amino acids. Trimming took 3 bases from V and 4 from J; bases not matched to a gene: 6. Primers: 60 Vbeta forward and 13 Jbeta reverse. TCRdb's copy holds only in-frame clones and misses some; the assay was immunoSEQ multiplex PCR. The sample lists around 140,000 clones, over 70% occurring once. The receptor's source is a woman younger than 30 in good health and CMV-seronegative. The gene calls are TRBV18 and TRBJ2-2, with TRBD2 identical over 9 bases. The sequenced material came from PBMCs. CDR3 residues: CASSPAREGLTGELFF. The CDR3 bases are TGTGCCAGCTCACCCGCGCGGGAGGGCCTCACCGGGGAGCTGTTTTTT.